Presented here are 30 T cell receptor beta chains from one specimen sequenced in a study of blood T cell repertoires in COVID-19. Sequencing used immunoSEQ multiplex PCR; TCRdb keeps in-frame clones, though not all of them. The table has fewer than 250,000 clones, around 90% seen once. Sequenced material: peripheral blood. The receptors here all came from a man aged 65 to 85 with acute or convalescent COVID-19.

This clone has just one count. V gene TRBV18 combines with J gene TRBJ1-6, with 9 bases aligning to TRBD1. The CDR3 covers 18 residues. With 3 bases clipped from V and 5 bases from J, the junction kept 11 bases outside the gene matches. Germline V CDR1 and CDR2: KGHSH, LQKENI. CDR3 sequence reads: CASSPTGAGTGNNSPLHF. In DNA form, the CDR3 reads TGTGCCAGCTCACCGACTGGGGCCGGGACAGGGAATAATTCACCCCTCCACTTT.

This clone was recorded only once. This chain uses TRBV19 with TRBJ2-1; tentatively, D is TRBD1 (6 bases). From germline, CDR1 is LNHDA and CDR2 SQIVND (reference sequence). Trimming left V 3 bases short and J 4 bases short, with 16 bases between. The length of the CDR3 is 16 residues. This chain's CDR3 is CASSIATGTPYNEQFF. CDR3 DNA sequence: TGTGCCAGTAGTATCGCTACCGGGACACCATACAATGAGCAGTTCTTC.

This clone was found once. The chain combines TRBV7-3 with TRBJ2-2; TRBD1 agrees at 9 bases. V shed 5 bases and J 10 bases; nucleotides not matched to a gene: 8. The CDR3 runs to 14 residues. CDR1 and CDR2 (germline): SGHTA, FQGTGA. The CDR3, as DNA: TGTGCCAGCAGCCCACAGGGGGCGTCGGTGGAGCTGTTTTTT. Its protein product is CASSPQGASVELFF.

The chain recombines TRBV9 with TRBJ2-2, with unresolved D. Trimming took off 6 bases at V and 0 bases at J, with 9 bases between the two ends. This CDR3 is built from 14 residues. The germline V gene has CDR1 SGDLS and CDR2 YYNGEE. CDR3 bases: TGTGCCAGCACCGCTACCGCGAACACCGGGGAGCTGTTTTTT. Translation gives CASTATANTGELFF.

This clone occurred once. The chain carries TRBV5-1 and TRBJ2-1, with 8 bases fitting TRBD1. In germline, CDR1 is SGHRS, CDR2 YFSETQ. The CDR3 contains 16 residues. J gave up 7 bases and V 0 bases, and 9 bases lay outside the gene matches. CDR3 sequence: CASSLDPGTGNNEQFF. The CDR3 DNA is TGCGCCAGCAGCTTGGACCCCGGGACAGGTAATAATGAGCAGTTCTTC.

This clone showed up just once. The chain has TRBV19 and TRBJ2-7, with TRBD2 matching 10 bases. The CDR3 has 16 residues. From germline, CDR1 is LNHDA and CDR2 SQIVND (reference sequence). The J segment lost 0 bases and the V segment lost 4 bases, leaving 6 bases of the junction unmatched. CDR3 sequence: CASSRKSSGSSYEQYF. The DNA of the CDR3 is TGTGCCAGTAGTAGGAAATCTAGCGGGAGCTCCTACGAGCAGTACTTC. Using reference TRBV19 and TRBJ2-7 for the parts outside the CDR3, the full variable domain is DGGITQSPKYLFRKEGQNVTLSCEQNLNHDAMYWYRQDPGQGLRLIYYSQIVNDFQKGDIAEGYSVSREKKESFPLTVTSAQKNPTAFYLCASSRKSSGSSYEQYFGPGTRLTVT.

In this sample, this clone turned up once. V is TRBV10-3 and J is TRBJ1-1, with D perhaps matching TRBD1 (6 bases). V gave up 0 bases and J gave up 7 bases, with 15 bases separating them. The CDR3 is made up of 15 amino acids. The germline V gene encodes CDR1 ENHRY and CDR2 SYGVKD. CDR3 DNA: TGTGCCATCAGTGAGTCCGAGGCGGGGGCATTTGAAGCTTTCTTT. This codes for CAISESEAGAFEAFF.

This chain connects TRBV27 to TRBJ2-1; 11 nucleotides match TRBD2. V gave up 7 bases and J gave up 6 bases; unmatched junction bases: 8. Germline V gene data show CDR1 as MNHEY and CDR2 as SMNVEV (reference sequence). The CDR3 loop spans 15 amino acids. The chain's CDR3 is CASKPSGRMLNEQFF. CDR3 sequence (DNA): TGTGCCAGCAAACCTAGCGGGAGGATGCTCAATGAGCAGTTCTTC.

The J gene is TRBJ2-7, the V gene TRBV5-6, with D possibly matching TRBD1 (6 bases). V dropped 4 bases and J dropped 5 bases, with 16 bases sitting between them. Germline V lookup: CDR1 SGHDT, CDR2 YYEEEE. This CDR3 spans 14 amino acids. For the CDR3, the DNA is TGTGCCAGCAGCGGAAACAGGGTGTACAACGAGCAGTACTTC. It codes for CASSGNRVYNEQYF.

The V call is TRBV6-5, the J call TRBJ2-3; D unclear. The CDR3 consists of 15 residues. The germline gives CDR1 MNHEY, CDR2 SVGAGI. V dropped 2 bases and J dropped 2 bases, with 11 bases sitting between them. CDR3 sequence: CASSYGTVVTDTQYF. The CDR3 DNA reads as TGTGCCAGCAGTTACGGAACAGTCGTCACAGATACGCAGTATTTT.

The V and J genes are TRBV6-2 or TRBV6-3 and TRBJ1-2; TRBD1 matches 9 bases. V was clipped by 2 bases and J by 5 bases; unmatched bases: 6. CDR1 and CDR2 from the germline V gene are MNHEY and SVGEGT. The CDR3 loop spans 15 amino acids. The CDR3 DNA follows: TGTGCCAGCAGTTACCTTGGACAGGGGTCGTATGGCTACACCTTC. As protein: CASSYLGQGSYGYTF.

The genes are TRBV9 and TRBJ1-1; D is unclear. Germline-derived CDR1 and CDR2 are SGDLS and YYNGEE. V lost 0 bases and J 0 bases, leaving 9 bases between the germline ends. The CDR3 extends over 15 amino acids. CDR3 loop: CASSVDPQLNTEAFF. CDR3 sequence (DNA): TGTGCCAGCAGCGTAGATCCACAGCTGAACACTGAAGCTTTCTTT.

The J gene is TRBJ2-7, the V gene TRBV15, with a weak D call TRBD1 (6 bases). The CDR3 consists of 14 residues. The ends were cut back, 1 base at V and 5 bases at J, with 12 bases in the middle. Germline loops: CDR1 LNHNV, CDR2 YYDKDF (reference sequence). In DNA, the CDR3 is TGTGCCACCAGCAGAGCCCAGGGACAAAACGAGCAGTACTTC. Translated: CATSRAQGQNEQYF.

The chain recombines TRBV10-3 with TRBJ2-5; 8 positions match TRBD1. V was clipped by 4 bases and J by 0 bases; unmatched bases: 4. CDR3 length equals 15 residues. The germline CDR1 and CDR2 sequences are ENHRY and SYGVKD. The CDR3 sequence: CAISGRTGNQETQYF. The CDR3 DNA sequence: TGTGCCATCAGTGGGAGGACAGGGAACCAAGAGACCCAGTACTTC.

The rearrangement uses TRBV3-1 (or the pseudogene TRBV3-2) and TRBJ2-1; 12 bases are shared with TRBD2. Germline V gene sequence: CDR1 LGHDT, CDR2 YNNKEL (reference sequence). This CDR3 has 18 amino acids. V lost 1 base and J lost 5; bases outside the gene matches: 9. The CDR3 is CASSQGTSGIRVNNEQFF. DNA of the CDR3: TGTGCCAGCAGCCAAGGGACTAGCGGGATTAGGGTCAACAATGAGCAGTTCTTC.

The chain uses TRBV4-3 and TRBJ2-5, with 7 bases lining up with TRBD1. Germline trimming cut 0 bases from V and 1 base from J; bases unmatched to any gene: 2. CDR1 is LGHNA and CDR2 is YSLEER in the germline V gene. There are 15 residues in the CDR3. The CDR3 loop is CASSQEGTAQETQYF. In DNA, the CDR3 is TGCGCCAGCAGCCAAGAGGGGACAGCCCAAGAGACCCAGTACTTC.

J is TRBJ2-2 and V is TRBV5-1, with 7 positions matching TRBD2. The CDR3 sequence is 15 residues long. The V and J ends lost 4 bases and 1 base, in that order; junction bases with no gene match: 4. The germline V gene has CDR1 SGHRS and CDR2 YFSETQ. The CDR3 nucleotides read TGCGCCAGCAGCCTGACTAGCAGGAACACCGGGGAGCTGTTTTTT. It translates to CASSLTSRNTGELFF.

As to this clone: A read error may be the cause here, since a much bigger clone is one base away. The chain links TRBV5-4 to TRBJ1-2; weak D call: TRBD1 (5 bases). This CDR3 comprises 12 residues. Trimming took off 4 bases at V and 4 bases at J, with 8 bases between the two ends. The germline gives CDR1 SGHNT, CDR2 YYREEE (reference sequence). CDR3 sequence: CASSVDSYGYTF. CDR3 sequence (DNA): TGTGCCAGCAGCGTCGACAGCTATGGCTACACCTTC.

The chain links TRBV29-1 to TRBJ1-2; 9 bases map to TRBD1. The CDR3 length is 16 residues. Germline CDR1 SQVTM, CDR2 ANQGSEA. V lost 3 bases and J lost 6; bases outside the gene matches: 14. The CDR3 sequence is CSVDLFSEQGANGYTF. As DNA, the CDR3 is TGCAGCGTTGATCTTTTCAGTGAACAGGGGGCGAATGGCTACACCTTC.

The CDR3 region is CASSLLADRGQPQHF. The CDR3 nucleotides read TGTGCCAGCAGCTTACTGGCGGACAGGGGTCAGCCCCAGCATTTT. The chain has TRBV7-8 and TRBJ1-5; 9 bases are a match to TRBD1. V shed 2 bases, J shed 6 bases, and the junction held 5 bases outside the gene matches. This CDR3 has 15 amino acids. Germline CDR1 and CDR2: SGHVS and FQNEAQ. The variable domain in full, with the rest retrieved from reference TRBV7-8 and TRBJ1-5, is GAGVSQSPRYKVAKRGQDVALRCDPISGHVSLFWYQQALGQGPEFLTYFQNEAQLDKSGLPSDRFFAERPEGSVSTLKIQRTQQEDSAVYLCASSLLADRGQPQHFGDGTRLSIL.

This clone was seen just once. The rearrangement joins TRBV28 to TRBJ2-1; TRBD2 matches at 7 bases. Germline CDR1 MDHEN, CDR2 SYDVKM. Trimming removed 3 bases from V and 7 bases from J; junction bases left unmatched: 12. The CDR3 is 16 amino acids. The CDR3 DNA sequence: TGTGCCAGCAGTTTTTCTCGGGCGGGAGATAGGAATGAGCAGTTCTTC. This codes for CASSFSRAGDRNEQFF.

The chain recombines TRBV7-2 with TRBJ2-1, with D maybe TRBD2 (6 bases). Trimming took 6 bases from V and 4 from J, leaving 7 bases between them. Germline CDR1 is SGHTA and CDR2 is FQGNSA. The CDR3 has 12 residues. Here the CDR3 DNA reads TGTGCCAGCAGTCGGGAGTACAATGAGCAGTTCTTC. Residues: CASSREYNEQFF. The entire variable domain, with the rest obtained from reference TRBV7-2 and TRBJ2-1, is as follows: GAGVSQSPSNKVTEKGKDVELRCDPISGHTALYWYRQSLGQGLEFLIYFQGNSAPDKSGLPSDRFSAERTGGSVSTLTIQRTQQEDSAVYLCASSREYNEQFFGPGTRLTVL.

The chain couples TRBV19 to TRBJ2-1; no reliable D call. The CDR3 consists of 13 residues. Germline V lookup: CDR1 LNHDA, CDR2 SQIVND (reference sequence). Trimming removed 0 bases from V and 8 bases from J, with 8 bases in between. The CDR3 DNA follows: TGTGCCAGTAGTATAGATGGCACAGATGAGCAGTTCTTC. As protein: CASSIDGTDEQFF. Variable domain in full (rest from reference TRBV19 and TRBJ2-1): DGGITQSPKYLFRKEGQNVTLSCEQNLNHDAMYWYRQDPGQGLRLIYYSQIVNDFQKGDIAEGYSVSREKKESFPLTVTSAQKNPTAFYLCASSIDGTDEQFFGPGTRLTVL.

The V call is TRBV7-3, the J call TRBJ2-5, with TRBD2 as a possible D gene (5 bases). The CDR3 length is 13 residues. CDR1 and CDR2 (germline): SGHTA, FQGTGA. Deletions cut 5 bases from V and 2 bases from J, with 9 bases between. The CDR3 reads CASSPGIQETQYF. CDR3 bases: TGTGCCAGCAGCCCGGGGATTCAAGAGACCCAGTACTTC.

The genes are TRBV29-1 and TRBJ1-5, with D possibly matching TRBD1 (5 bases). The CDR3 extends over 15 amino acids. With 5 bases removed from V and 4 bases from J, the gap between germline ends came to 18 bases. Germline loops: CDR1 SQVTM, CDR2 ANQGSEA. The CDR3 region is CSVYRSGGGNQPQHF. In DNA, the CDR3 is TGCAGCGTTTACCGGAGCGGGGGGGGGAATCAGCCCCAGCATTTT.

In regard to this clone: At one end, the junction sequence differs from germline, possibly due to a read error. This sample also contains other DNA sequences that code for the same CDR3. This sequence joins TRBV27 and TRBJ1-2; the D is unclear. This CDR3 spans 12 amino acids. The germline V gene has CDR1 MNHEY and CDR2 SMNVEV (reference sequence). The CDR3 DNA is TGTGCCAGCAGTTTTGACGGAGGAAAGGAGACTTTC. This sequence encodes CASSFDGGKETF.

V is TRBV21-1 and J is TRBJ2-5; the D call in the table, TRBD1, was not verified against the DNA. TRBV21-1 is a pseudogene locus. This CDR3 has 14 amino acids. Here the CDR3 DNA reads TGTGCCAGCAGCGCGGACAGGTTACAAGAGACCCAGTACTTC. As protein: CASSADRLQETQYF.

J is TRBJ1-1 and V is TRBV28; 8 nucleotides align to TRBD1. The CDR3 has 13 residues. The germline V gene encodes CDR1 MDHEN and CDR2 SYDVKM. V shed 9 bases and J 4 bases; nucleotides not matched to a gene: 7. CDR3 nucleotides: TGTGCCAGTTTCCAGGGGGCAAGCACTGAAGCTTTCTTT. As protein: CASFQGASTEAFF.

In the case of this clone: The same CDR3 is also encoded by other DNA sequences in this sample. The gene calls are TRBV14 and TRBJ1-1, with D unclear. Germline V gene lookup returns CDR1 SGHDN and CDR2 FVKESK. There are 13 residues in the CDR3. V gave up 3 bases and J gave up 2 bases, with 7 bases separating them. CDR3 bases: TGTGCCAGCAGCCAGTCGACAAACACTGAAGCTTTCTTT. It translates to CASSQSTNTEAFF.

V usage is TRBV18 and J usage is TRBJ2-3; D might be TRBD1 (5 bases). The V and J ends lost 3 bases and 2 bases respectively, with 18 bases between them. The CDR3 covers 17 residues. In germline, CDR1 is KGHSH, CDR2 LQKENI. The CDR3 reads CASSPIQQGILTDTQYF. The CDR3 DNA reads as TGTGCCAGCTCACCCATCCAGCAGGGAATACTCACAGATACGCAGTATTTT.